This T cell receptor (beta chain) was sequenced in a study of blood T cell repertoires in COVID-19. The study counted Cohort 3 donors as recovered given two negative PCRs, clearance, or symptom resolution. Germline V gene data show CDR1 as ENHRY and CDR2 as SYGVKD. Trimming cost V 2 bases and J 10 bases, with 12 bases left between them. The CDR3 sequence is 14 residues long. Method: immunoSEQ multiplex PCR; TCRdb's copy keeps in-frame clones and lacks some. The table has just over 300,000 clones, approximately 85% seen once. The chain couples TRBV10-3 to TRBJ1-6; a weak D match, TRBD1 (5 bases). Sequencing was carried out using PBMCs or T cells enriched from blood (not recorded which). The TCR sequence derives from a man aged 30 to 39 who had recovered from COVID-19. The CDR3 coding sequence is TGTGCCATCAGTGAGCGGGGGAGAGGCTCACCCCTCCACTTT. It translates to CAISERGRGSPLHF.